This entry describes one T cell receptor beta chain. Time point defined: peripheral blood 6 weeks after treatment start. Each patient contributed between 1 and 8 total time points of blood mononuclear cells, pretreatment and during treatment. This specimen comes from a study of PD-L1 blockade in urothelial cancer. On the study more broadly: Patients commenced intravenous atezolizumab, 1,200 mg every 3 weeks, around 2014. Enrolled patients had been treated previously with 0 to 3 chemotherapy regimens.

PCRs each included synthetic TCR analog templates spiked in. Assay: immunoSEQ multiplex PCR; the TCRdb copy retains only in-frame clones and omits some. The data contain around 110,000 clones, around 89% of them singletons. The CDR3 totals 16 residues. Between the trimmed V and J ends, which lost 1 base and 4 bases, there was a span of 11 bases. Sequencing was performed on PBMCs, taken around atezolizumab (anti-PD-L1) treatment. V is TRBV23-1 and J is TRBJ1-6; D is uncertain. TRBV23-1 is filed as an ORF, its function uncertain. The source is a man in his sixties with urothelial cancer. DNA of the CDR3: TGCGCCAGCAGTCAATATAATAAGGAGTATAATTCACCCCTCCACTTT. It is translated as CASSQYNKEYNSPLHF.